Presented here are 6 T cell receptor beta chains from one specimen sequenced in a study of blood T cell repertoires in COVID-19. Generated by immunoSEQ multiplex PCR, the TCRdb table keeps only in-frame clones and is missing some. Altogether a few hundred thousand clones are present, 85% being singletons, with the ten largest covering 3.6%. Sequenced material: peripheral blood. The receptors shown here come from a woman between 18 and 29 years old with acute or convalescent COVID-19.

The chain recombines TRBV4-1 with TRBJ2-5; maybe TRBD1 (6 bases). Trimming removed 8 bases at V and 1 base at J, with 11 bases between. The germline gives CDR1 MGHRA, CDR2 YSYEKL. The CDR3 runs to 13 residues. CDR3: CASSHRAQETQYF. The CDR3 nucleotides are TGCGCCAGCTCTCACAGGGCCCAAGAGACCCAGTACTTC.

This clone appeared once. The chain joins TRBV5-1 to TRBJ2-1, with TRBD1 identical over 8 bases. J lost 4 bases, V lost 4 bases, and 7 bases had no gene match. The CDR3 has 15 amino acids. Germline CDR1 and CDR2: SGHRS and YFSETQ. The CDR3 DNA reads TGCGCCAGCAGCGTAATACAGGGGGGATACAATGAGCAGTTCTTC. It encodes CASSVIQGGYNEQFF.

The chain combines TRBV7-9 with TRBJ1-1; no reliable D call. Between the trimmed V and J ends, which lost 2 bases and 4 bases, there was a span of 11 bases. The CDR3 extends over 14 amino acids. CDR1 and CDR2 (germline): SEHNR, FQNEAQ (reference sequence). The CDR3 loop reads CASSLWEFGTEAFF. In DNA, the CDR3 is TGTGCCAGCAGCTTATGGGAGTTCGGCACTGAAGCTTTCTTT.

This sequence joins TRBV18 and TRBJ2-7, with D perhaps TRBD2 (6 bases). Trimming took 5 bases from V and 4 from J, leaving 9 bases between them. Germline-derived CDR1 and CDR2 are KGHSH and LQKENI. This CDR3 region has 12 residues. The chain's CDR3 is CASSTGVYEQYF. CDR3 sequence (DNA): TGTGCCAGCTCAACGGGAGTTTACGAGCAGTACTTC. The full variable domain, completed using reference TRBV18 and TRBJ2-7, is NAGVMQNPRHLVRRRGQEARLRCSPMKGHSHVYWYRQLPEEGLKFMVYLQKENIIDESGMPKERFSAEFPKEGPSILRIQQVVRGDSAAYFCASSTGVYEQYFGPGTRLTVT.

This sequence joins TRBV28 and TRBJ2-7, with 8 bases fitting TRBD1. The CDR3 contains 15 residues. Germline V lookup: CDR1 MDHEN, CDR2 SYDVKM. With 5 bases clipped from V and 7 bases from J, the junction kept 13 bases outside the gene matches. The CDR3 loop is CASSRAQQGVREQYF. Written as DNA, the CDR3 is TGTGCCAGCAGTCGCGCCCAACAGGGGGTGAGGGAGCAGTACTTC.

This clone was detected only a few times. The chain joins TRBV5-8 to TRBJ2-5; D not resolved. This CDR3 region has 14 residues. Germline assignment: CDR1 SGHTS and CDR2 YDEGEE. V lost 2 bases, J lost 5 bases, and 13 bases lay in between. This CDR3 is CASSFILSGETQYF. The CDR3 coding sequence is TGTGCCAGCAGCTTTATTTTGTCGGGTGAGACCCAGTACTTC.